Listed here are 32 T cell receptor beta chains from one sample, sequenced in a study of CD8 T cells in Susac syndrome. With random hexamers, reverse transcription was performed on about 0.45 to 1 ug of RNA. TCRdb re-derived calls from the immunoSEQ multiplex PCR reads in MiXCR, one entry per CDR3 protein. The sample shows about 300,000 distinct CDR3 sequences, roughly 90% of them seen only once. Sample: CD8+ T cells from PBMCs. These receptors all come from a human donor with multiple sclerosis.

This clonotype was detected once. This chain links TRBV20-1 with TRBJ1-5; maybe TRBD1 (6 bases). This CDR3 has 13 residues. V lost 6 bases to trimming and J lost 6 bases, with 15 bases between them. The germline V gene encodes CDR1 DFQATT and CDR2 SNEGSKA (reference sequence). The CDR3 nucleotides are TGCAGTGCACCCGCAGGGGAGGCTCAGCCCCAGCATTTT. Its translation is CSAPAGEAQPQHF.

The rearrangement links TRBV12-3 or TRBV12-4 to TRBJ2-7, with D maybe TRBD2 (5 bases). The V end lost 8 bases, the J end lost 4 bases, and 18 bases lay between the germline ends. This CDR3 contains 14 residues. CDR3 in amino acids: CASSAERGDYEQYF. CDR3 nucleotides: TGTGCCAGCTCCGCCGAACGGGGTGATTACGAGCAGTACTTC.

The rearrangement links TRBV7-2 to TRBJ2-3, with D possibly matching TRBD2 (6 bases). Germline values: CDR1 SGHTA, CDR2 FQGNSA. Between the trimmed V and J ends, which lost 1 base and 2 bases, there was a span of 13 bases. The length of the CDR3 is 16 residues. CDR3 in DNA: TGTGCCAGCAGCTTAGTCCCCCTAGCGCACACAGATACGCAGTATTTT. Amino acid sequence: CASSLVPLAHTDTQYF.

V and J are TRBV27 and TRBJ1-5; D ambiguous. The CDR3 has 15 amino acids. CDR1 MNHEY and CDR2 SMNVEV come from the germline V gene (reference sequence). V lost 8 bases and J 0 bases, leaving 14 bases between the germline ends. The CDR3, as DNA: TGTGCCAGCCTTATTTCGGGATATAGCAATCAGCCCCAGCATTTT. It is translated as CASLISGYSNQPQHF.

The chain employs TRBV27 and TRBJ2-2, with 9 bases identical to TRBD2. With 6 bases clipped from V and 7 bases from J, the junction kept 6 bases outside the gene matches. The germline V gene has CDR1 MNHEY and CDR2 SMNVEV (reference sequence). The CDR3 runs 14 residues. CDR3 bases: TGTGCCAGCAGCCAGCGGGGGGTCGGCGGGGAGCTGTTTTTT. Translated, it gives CASSQRGVGGELFF.

The genes are TRBV6-2 or TRBV6-3 and TRBJ2-5, with 10 bases matching TRBD2. Losses at the gene ends were 2 bases for V and 3 bases for J; bases not matched to a gene: 6. From germline, CDR1 is MNHEY and CDR2 SVGEGT. CDR3 length: 16 amino acids. CDR3 coding DNA: TGTGCCAGCAGTTACACGCCCGGACTAGCGGAAGAGACCCAGTACTTC. It translates to CASSYTPGLAEETQYF.

The count of this clonotype is one. The V gene is TRBV5-6, the J gene TRBJ2-7, with D unresolved. Germline V gene sequence: CDR1 SGHDT, CDR2 YYEEEE. Between the trimmed V and J ends, which lost 1 base and 6 bases, there was a span of 8 bases. This CDR3 is 12 amino acids long. The CDR3 loop is CASSLSSLEQYF. The CDR3 region has the DNA TGTGCCAGCAGCTTGTCTTCCCTCGAGCAGTACTTC. Full variable domain (outside the CDR3, taken from reference TRBV5-6 and TRBJ2-7): DAGVTQSPTHLIKTRGQQVTLRCSPKSGHDTVSWYQQALGQGPQFIFQYYEEEERQRGNFPDRFSGHQFPNYSSELNVNALLLGDSALYLCASSLSSLEQYFGPGTRLTVT.

The chain uses TRBV29-1 and TRBJ2-2, with D hard to call. V dropped 6 bases and J dropped 7 bases, with 15 bases sitting between them. Germline V gives CDR1 SQVTM, CDR2 ANQGSEA. The CDR3 extends over 13 amino acids. This CDR3 reads CSVDGTAVGELFF. The CDR3 DNA reads as TGCAGCGTGGATGGAACGGCAGTCGGGGAGCTGTTTTTT.

The chain links TRBV6-4 to TRBJ2-3; TRBD1 matches at 11 bases. This CDR3 region has 14 residues. V shed 6 bases, J shed 5 bases, and the junction held 4 bases outside the gene matches. Germline V lookup: CDR1 MRHNA, CDR2 SNTAGT. The CDR3 region is CASSDGTGGDTQYF. CDR3 sequence (DNA): TGTGCCAGCAGCGACGGGACAGGGGGAGATACGCAGTATTTT.

This clonotype was counted a few times. The J gene is TRBJ2-2, the V gene TRBV6-1; TRBD1 aligns across 11 bases. Trimming took 10 bases from V and 4 from J; bases not matched to a gene: 11. The CDR3 is made up of 16 amino acids. Looked up from germline, CDR1 is MNHNS and CDR2 is SASEGT. The CDR3 sequence is CATDLPGQGVTGELFF. The DNA of the CDR3 is TGTGCCACCGACCTACCGGGACAGGGGGTCACCGGGGAGCTGTTTTTT.

This chain links TRBV27 with TRBJ2-3, with TRBD2 identical over 11 bases. Trimming cost V 5 bases and J 1 base; bases outside gene matches: 8. Germline V lookup: CDR1 MNHEY, CDR2 SMNVEV (reference sequence). This CDR3 spans 17 amino acids. The CDR3 protein is CASSPTLTSGGTDTQYF. In DNA form, the CDR3 reads TGTGCCAGCAGTCCAACCCTGACTAGCGGGGGCACAGATACGCAGTATTTT.

The sample holds a few counts of this clonotype. The J gene is TRBJ1-5, the V gene TRBV6-9; 10 bases agree with TRBD1. The trim removed 2 bases at V and 0 bases at J, leaving 7 bases unmatched. The CDR3 has 18 amino acids. Germline lookup yields CDR1 MNHGY and CDR2 SVAAGI. CDR3 loop: CASSYPGQGGVSNQPQHF. CDR3 nucleotides: TGTGCCAGCAGTTATCCAGGACAGGGGGGAGTTAGCAATCAGCCCCAGCATTTT.

The chain carries TRBV4-1 and TRBJ2-7; 7 nucleotides agree with TRBD1. The V gene end was trimmed by 1 base and the J gene end by 3 bases; junction bases not matched to a gene: 6. The CDR3 consists of 15 residues. Germline V gene lookup returns CDR1 MGHRA and CDR2 YSYEKL. In nucleotides, the CDR3 is TGCGCCAGCAGCCAAGCGTCGGGACAGAGCTACGAGCAGTACTTC. Amino acids: CASSQASGQSYEQYF.

CDR3 nucleotides: TGTGCCAGCTCACCCCCGGGGGGAAACATTCAGTACTTC. Protein sequence: CASSPPGGNIQYF. The chain is built from TRBV18 and TRBJ2-4, with TRBD2 matching over 7 bases. This CDR3 contains 13 residues. CDR1 KGHSH and CDR2 LQKENI come from the germline V gene. V shed 3 bases and J 6 bases; nucleotides not matched to a gene: 2. Using reference TRBV18 and TRBJ2-4 for the parts outside the CDR3, the full variable domain is NAGVMQNPRHLVRRRGQEARLRCSPMKGHSHVYWYRQLPEEGLKFMVYLQKENIIDESGMPKERFSAEFPKEGPSILRIQQVVRGDSAAYFCASSPPGGNIQYFGAGTRLSVL.

The chain is built from TRBV27 and TRBJ2-7; 9 bases align to TRBD1. V dropped 6 bases and J dropped 3; count of bases not matched to a gene: 6. Germline assignment: CDR1 MNHEY and CDR2 SMNVEV (reference sequence). This CDR3 contains 14 residues. CDR3 sequence: CASRAGTGLYEQYF. The CDR3 DNA follows: TGTGCCAGCAGGGCTGGGACAGGGCTCTACGAGCAGTACTTC.

The rearrangement uses TRBV6-1 and TRBJ1-1; D is ambiguous. Germline CDR1 is MNHNS and CDR2 is SASEGT. Between the trimmed V and J ends, which lost 8 bases and 0 bases, there was a span of 7 bases. The CDR3 runs to 12 residues. DNA of the CDR3: TGTGCCAGCGAGGAAATGAACACTGAAGCTTTCTTT. It codes for CASEEMNTEAFF.

V is TRBV7-3 and J is TRBJ1-1, with a possible D match to TRBD1 (5 bases). The germline V gene encodes CDR1 SGHTA and CDR2 FQGTGA. This CDR3 spans 16 amino acids. The V end lost 0 bases, the J end lost 3 bases, and 14 bases lay between the germline ends. In DNA form, the CDR3 reads TGTGCCAGCAGCTTAACGGTGGGTGCCAGGGACACTGAAGCTTTCTTT. It specifies CASSLTVGARDTEAFF.

This chain links TRBV30 with TRBJ2-2; possible D gene TRBD1, 8 bases. Looked up from germline, CDR1 is GTSNPN and CDR2 is SVGIG (reference sequence). CDR3 size: 13 residues. Trimming cost V 7 bases and J 4 bases, with 13 bases left between them. In nucleotides, the CDR3 is TGTGCCTCGGACAGGGAGGGCACCGGGGAGCTGTTTTTT. Its translation is CASDREGTGELFF.

V is TRBV20-1 and J is TRBJ2-7; either TRBD1 or TRBD2 may fit D (5 bases each). The V end was cut by 5 bases, the J end by 0 bases, with 14 bases between. Per germline, CDR1 DFQATT and CDR2 SNEGSKA (reference sequence). The CDR3 consists of 14 residues. CDR3 coding DNA: TGCAGTGCTCAGACCGGGACGGGCTCCTACGAGCAGTACTTC. Its protein product is CSAQTGTGSYEQYF.

V usage is TRBV6-5 and J usage is TRBJ2-7; 8 bases align to TRBD1. This CDR3 contains 15 residues. In germline, CDR1 is MNHEY, CDR2 SVGAGI. V lost 0 bases to trimming and J lost 1 base; unmatched junction nucleotides: 2. The CDR3 sequence is CASSYSWTGSYEQYF. CDR3 coding DNA: TGTGCCAGCAGTTACTCGTGGACAGGGTCCTACGAGCAGTACTTC.

The chain's CDR3 is CASKQGRDTEAFF. The DNA for the CDR3 is TGCGCCAGCAAGCAGGGGAGGGACACTGAAGCTTTCTTT. This chain uses TRBV5-1 with TRBJ1-1; D possibly corresponds to TRBD1 (6 bases). Germline V CDR1 and CDR2: SGHRS, YFSETQ. The CDR3 has 13 residues. V was shortened by 6 bases and J by 3 bases, with 12 bases between the two germline ends.

This clonotype was seen more than once but under ten times. This chain uses TRBV6-1 with TRBJ1-2; D gene ambiguous. CDR1 is MNHNS, CDR2 SASEGT, per germline. Trimming left V 11 bases short and J 5 bases short, with 18 bases between. The length of the CDR3 is 13 residues. The CDR3 loop is CAVSPLLRYGYTF. As DNA, the CDR3 is TGTGCCGTGAGTCCTTTGCTCCGGTATGGCTACACCTTC.

The J gene is TRBJ2-1, the V gene TRBV21-1; the table's D gene call, TRBD1, was not cross checked with the DNA. TRBV21-1 is reported as a pseudogene. This CDR3 has 13 residues. The CDR3 is CASRGRQDYEQFF. CDR3 bases: TGTGCCAGCAGGGGACGACAGGACTATGAGCAGTTCTTC.

V gene TRBV11-1 combines with J gene TRBJ2-5; 10 positions agree with TRBD1. This CDR3 is built from 14 residues. With 6 bases clipped from V and 4 bases from J, the junction kept 5 bases outside the gene matches. Germline V lookup: CDR1 SGHAT, CDR2 FQDESV (reference sequence). The CDR3: CASRDRGNGETQYF. The CDR3 region has the DNA TGTGCCAGCAGGGACAGGGGGAATGGAGAGACCCAGTACTTC.

This clonotype was seen once. V and J are TRBV20-1 and TRBJ2-4; D call uncertain. Germline assignment: CDR1 DFQATT and CDR2 SNEGSKA (reference sequence). V was shortened by 4 bases and J by 0 bases, with 13 bases between the two germline ends. This CDR3 is built from 15 residues. CDR3 residues: CSANVGDSAKNIQYF. CDR3 bases: TGCAGTGCTAACGTTGGCGATTCAGCCAAAAACATTCAGTACTTC.

The V and J genes are TRBV24-1 and TRBJ2-1; 11 bases map to TRBD2. The V and J ends lost 3 bases and 3 bases, in that order; junction bases with no gene match: 3. In germline, CDR1 is KGHDR, CDR2 SFDVKD. CDR3 length: 16 residues. CDR3 loop: CATSDTSGGFYNEQFF. The CDR3 DNA sequence: TGTGCCACCAGTGATACTAGCGGGGGCTTCTACAATGAGCAGTTCTTC.

The chain uses TRBV27 and TRBJ2-1; D gene uncertain. Trimming shortened V by 4 bases and J by 8 bases, and 15 bases separated the two germline ends. The CDR3 covers 14 residues. Germline CDR1 and CDR2: MNHEY and SMNVEV (reference sequence). This chain's CDR3 is CASSSTLGRDEQFF. For the CDR3, the DNA is TGTGCCAGCAGTTCGACTCTCGGAAGGGATGAGCAGTTCTTC.

The chain employs TRBV20-1 and TRBJ2-7; 7 bases match TRBD1. Germline lookup yields CDR1 DFQATT and CDR2 SNEGSKA (reference sequence). Germline trimming cut 6 bases from V and 3 bases from J; bases unmatched to any gene: 8. The CDR3 totals 13 residues. The CDR3, as DNA: TGCAGTGCAACCGGGACAGACTACTACGAGCAGTACTTC. It yields the protein CSATGTDYYEQYF.

This clonotype is a singleton in its sample. The V and J genes are TRBV20-1 and TRBJ2-3; tentative D call: TRBD2 (9 bases). This CDR3 is built from 16 residues. The ends were cut back, 1 base at V and 6 bases at J, with 20 bases in the middle. In germline, CDR1 is DFQATT, CDR2 SNEGSKA (reference sequence). The CDR3: CSARALAGGDRDTQYF. The DNA for the CDR3 is TGCAGTGCTAGAGCCCTCGCGGGAGGGGACAGGGATACGCAGTATTTT.

The rearrangement joins TRBV14 to TRBJ2-5; TRBD2 aligns across 7 bases. The CDR3 runs 15 residues. Trimming cost V 4 bases and J 5 bases; bases outside gene matches: 10. Per the germline V gene, CDR1 is SGHDN and CDR2 is FVKESK. CDR3 DNA sequence: TGTGCCAGCAGCCCTAGCGGAATCCACTTGGAGACCCAGTACTTC. This encodes CASSPSGIHLETQYF.

The chain links TRBV27 to TRBJ2-7; 9 bases map to TRBD1. With 7 bases clipped from V and 5 bases from J, the junction kept 18 bases outside the gene matches. CDR3 length equals 17 residues. Germline values: CDR1 MNHEY, CDR2 SMNVEV (reference sequence). DNA of the CDR3: TGTGCCAGCAACTTAGGCTGGCCGGGACAGGGTTTCCACGAGCAGTACTTC. This codes for CASNLGWPGQGFHEQYF.

This clonotype came up a few times. This sequence joins TRBV19 and TRBJ2-1; 8 bases agree with TRBD2. The germline gives CDR1 LNHDA, CDR2 SQIVND (reference sequence). The ends lost 6 bases at V and 7 bases at J; junction bases unmatched: 2. This CDR3 contains 12 residues. The CDR3 loop is CASRSGGNEQFF. The CDR3 region has the DNA TGTGCCAGTAGATCGGGGGGGAATGAGCAGTTCTTC.